The next 13 T cell receptor beta chains were all read from a single sample in a study of neoadjuvant anti-PD-1 for oral cavity cancer. Assay: immunoSEQ multiplex PCR; the TCRdb copy retains only in-frame clones and omits some. The sample lists more than 50,000 clones; roughly 84% were seen once. Material: PBMCs, obtained before nivolumab (anti-PD-1) treatment. These receptors all come from a person between 40 and 85 years old with oral cavity squamous cell carcinoma.

The J gene is TRBJ2-5, the V gene TRBV19, with 11 bases aligning to TRBD1. The CDR3 is 15 amino acids. Germline trimming cut 3 bases from V and 4 bases from J; bases unmatched to any gene: 4. The V gene's germline CDR1 is LNHDA and CDR2 SQIVND (reference sequence). CDR3 coding DNA: TGTGCCAGTAGTATTCGGACAGGGGGCGCAGAGACCCAGTACTTC. It yields the protein CASSIRTGGAETQYF.

A few counts support this clone. In the same sample, other DNA sequences code for this CDR3. CDR3 residues: CASSQDTGAQNSNQPQHF. The CDR3 nucleotides are TGCGCCAGCAGCCAAGATACCGGAGCACAGAATAGCAATCAGCCCCAGCATTTT. This chain joins TRBV4-1 and TRBJ1-5; D remains unclear. Germline CDR1 MGHRA, CDR2 YSYEKL. The CDR3 is 18 residues long. Between the trimmed V and J ends, which lost 0 bases and 0 bases, there was a span of 15 bases.

This chain uses TRBV19 with TRBJ1-5; possible D gene TRBD1, 6 bases. The CDR3 is 15 amino acids. V lost 2 bases, J lost 2 bases, and 10 bases lay in between. Germline CDR1 and CDR2: LNHDA and SQIVND (reference sequence). CDR3 region: CASSIRGMGNQPQHF. CDR3 nucleotide sequence: TGTGCCAGTAGTATAAGGGGGATGGGCAATCAGCCCCAGCATTTT.

This clone was detected a few times. The chain carries TRBV18 and TRBJ1-2, with TRBD1 as a possible D gene (6 bases). The CDR3 contains 13 residues. V was clipped by 2 bases and J by 8 bases, with 12 bases between them. The germline V gene encodes CDR1 KGHSH and CDR2 LQKENI. CDR3 sequence reads: CASSPGTQGGYTF. Written as DNA, the CDR3 is TGTGCCAGCTCACCAGGCACTCAGGGGGGCTACACCTTC.

The J gene is TRBJ2-5, the V gene TRBV6-5, with 12 bases identical to TRBD2. CDR1 is MNHEY and CDR2 is SVGAGI in the germline V gene. The CDR3 is made up of 16 amino acids. Losses at the gene ends were 4 bases for V and 4 bases for J; bases not matched to a gene: 7. The CDR3 spells CASSFLAGGPRETQYF. The CDR3 DNA follows: TGTGCCAGCAGTTTTCTAGCGGGGGGGCCGAGAGAGACCCAGTACTTC.

The J gene is TRBJ2-7, the V gene TRBV9; unclear D gene. The length of the CDR3 is 10 residues. The V gene lost 6 bases and the J gene lost 2 bases, with 3 bases spanning the gap. CDR1 is SGDLS and CDR2 is YYNGEE in the germline V gene. CDR3 DNA sequence: TGTGCCAGCACCCCCTACGAGCAGTACTTC. Protein sequence: CASTPYEQYF.

This chain joins TRBV27 and TRBJ2-3; D not resolved. CDR3 length: 13 residues. Germline-derived CDR1 and CDR2 are MNHEY and SMNVEV (reference sequence). V dropped 2 bases and J dropped 3 bases, with 6 bases sitting between them. The CDR3 DNA reads TGTGCCAGCAGTTTACGACCTACAGATACGCAGTATTTT. Translated, it gives CASSLRPTDTQYF.

The chain couples TRBV5-1 to TRBJ2-3; weak D call: TRBD2 (5 bases). Germline V lookup: CDR1 SGHRS, CDR2 YFSETQ. Trimming removed 4 bases from V and 0 bases from J, with 15 bases in between. The CDR3 spans 16 residues. The CDR3 is CASSQGLPLSTDTQYF. The CDR3 DNA follows: TGCGCCAGCAGCCAAGGACTGCCTTTAAGCACAGATACGCAGTATTTT.

V and J are TRBV12-5 and TRBJ2-7; a weak D match, TRBD1 (5 bases). The ends were cut back, 0 bases at V and 3 bases at J, with 6 bases in the middle. Per the germline V gene, CDR1 is LGHNT and CDR2 is FRNRAP. This CDR3 has 13 residues. CDR3 amino acids: CASGLVRGYEQYF. The CDR3 DNA sequence: TGTGCTAGTGGTTTGGTAAGGGGCTACGAGCAGTACTTC.

This clone was seen a single time. The chain is built from TRBV12-5 and TRBJ1-5; no clear D gene. CDR1 and CDR2 from the germline V gene are LGHNT and FRNRAP. V was pared by 3 bases and J by 0 bases, with 9 bases between. The CDR3 is 15 amino acids. The CDR3 sequence is CASGFSQLSNQPQHF. CDR3 coding DNA: TGTGCTAGTGGTTTTAGCCAGCTTAGCAATCAGCCCCAGCATTTT.

The chain recombines TRBV11-2 with TRBJ2-2; D is tentatively TRBD1 or TRBD2 (5 bases each). The CDR3 loop spans 16 amino acids. CDR1 is SGHAT, CDR2 FQNNGV, per germline. The ends were cut back, 7 bases at V and 5 bases at J, with 20 bases in the middle. The CDR3, as DNA: TGTGCCAGCATTCCGGTCGGGGCTACAGGAACCGGGGAGCTGTTTTTT. Protein product: CASIPVGATGTGELFF.

The chain links TRBV5-5 to TRBJ1-6; TRBD1 agrees at 7 bases. CDR3 size: 15 residues. In germline, CDR1 is SGHKS, CDR2 YYEKEE (reference sequence). V shed 1 base and J 9 bases; nucleotides not matched to a gene: 7. The CDR3 protein is CASSLTGVTASPLHF. CDR3 in DNA: TGTGCCAGCAGCTTGACAGGGGTTACAGCTTCACCCCTCCACTTT.

Details on this clone: Other DNA variants within this sample encode the same CDR3. This sequence joins TRBV18 and TRBJ1-1; 7 nucleotides match TRBD1. The CDR3 covers 13 residues. Germline V gene data show CDR1 as KGHSH and CDR2 as LQKENI. The V gene end was trimmed by 3 bases and the J gene end by 8 bases; junction bases not matched to a gene: 6. This chain's CDR3 is CASSPQRGLEAFF. Here the CDR3 DNA reads TGTGCCAGCTCACCCCAGAGGGGGCTCGAAGCTTTCTTT.